The 4 T cell receptor beta chains below all came from one sample that was sequenced in a study of T cells in localized non-small cell lung cancer. TCRdb keeps only in-frame clones here, not all; method: immunoSEQ multiplex PCR. In the table there are 300 or so clones, 15% to 19% of which are singletons. The specimen was lung tumor tissue, collected before any cancer treatment. Receptors were obtained from a male donor aged 60 or over with stage I lung adenocarcinoma.

This chain connects TRBV18 to TRBJ2-7; 9 positions agree with TRBD1. The V and J ends lost 4 bases and 5 bases, in that order; junction bases with no gene match: 9. The CDR3 covers 15 residues. Germline loops: CDR1 KGHSH, CDR2 LQKENI. The CDR3 spells CASSRNRDRDHEQYF. CDR3 DNA sequence: TGTGCCAGCTCACGAAACCGGGACAGGGACCACGAGCAGTACTTC.

The CDR3 nucleotides are TGTGCCAGCAGTGGAGGACGGACCAACAATGAGCAGTTCTTC. Residues: CASSGGRTNNEQFF. The chain couples TRBV2 to TRBJ2-1; D remains ambiguous. The germline V gene encodes CDR1 SNHLY and CDR2 FYNNEI. The CDR3 contains 14 residues. The ends were cut back, 4 bases at V and 5 bases at J, with 12 bases in the middle. Looking up the rest from reference TRBV2 and TRBJ2-1 gives the full variable domain: EPEVTQTPSHQVTQMGQEVILRCVPISNHLYFYWYRQILGQKVEFLVSFYNNEISEKSEIFDDQFSVERPDGSNFTLKIRSTKLEDSAMYFCASSGGRTNNEQFFGPGTRLTVL.

Only a few counts were recorded for this clone. The rearrangement joins TRBV11-3 to TRBJ2-4, with 9 positions matching TRBD1. Germline trimming cut 5 bases from V and 8 bases from J; bases unmatched to any gene: 13. This CDR3 contains 16 residues. From germline, CDR1 is SGHNT and CDR2 YENEEA. DNA of the CDR3: TGTGCCAGCAGCCTAACACCGGGACAGGGCTCCGACATTCAGTACTTC. Translation gives CASSLTPGQGSDIQYF.

This clone has a handful of counts. The CDR3 DNA reads as TGTGCCAGCAGCCTGGGACAGACCAGCACAGATACGCAGTATTTT. It is translated as CASSLGQTSTDTQYF. The rearrangement links TRBV28 to TRBJ2-3, with TRBD1 matching 7 bases. The CDR3 length is 15 residues. V was pared by 6 bases and J by 0 bases, with 6 bases of the junction left unmatched. Germline-derived CDR1 and CDR2 are MDHEN and SYDVKM. Based on the CDR3 plus reference TRBV28 and TRBJ2-3, the full variable domain is DVKVTQSSRYLVKRTGEKVFLECVQDMDHENMFWYRQDPGLGLRLIYFSYDVKMKEKGDIPEGYSVSREKKERFSLILESASTNQTSMYLCASSLGQTSTDTQYFGPGTRLTVL.